This TCR beta chain was captured in a study of T-cell reconstitution after alpha-beta-depleted transplantation in children. Using unique molecular identifiers, the investigators prepared the TCRbeta library. TCRdb re-called the PCR reads through MiXCR, storing one row per CDR3 protein. The table lists hundreds of thousands of distinct CDR3 sequences, over 10% of them singletons. As concerns this clonotype: Its specificity is unknown.

This CDR3 is 16 amino acids long. The germline CDR1 and CDR2 sequences are LNHNV and YYDKDF (reference sequence). Trimming cost V 1 base and J 0 bases, with 10 bases left between them. Study findings and constraints: Recipient T cells and thymic progenitors that survived were the source of the high TCRbeta diversity seen at day 60 in some patients. The authors attributed T-cell counts and diversity one year after transplant mostly to newly produced T cells. Several hundred expanded graft clones reportedly supplied alpha-beta T cells about two months after transplant.

The chain links TRBV15 to TRBJ2-1; no firm D call. The sample in question was PBMCs, mostly from graft donor cells, obtained 360 days after TCRalphabeta/CD19-depleted stem cell transplant. The receptor's source is a male patient aged 10-17 years who had a stem cell transplant for acute myeloid leukemia, so the T cells may come from the graft donor. This CDR3 reads CATSRARADSYNEQFF. The CDR3 DNA is TGTGCCACCAGCAGAGCTCGGGCAGACTCCTACAATGAGCAGTTCTTC.